The table lists the clone carrying this T cell receptor (beta chain) with a count of one. Antigen unknown. The CDR3 extends over 14 amino acids. Germline assignment: CDR1 KGHDR and CDR2 SFDVKD. Trimming removed 7 bases from V and 3 bases from J; junction bases left unmatched: 5. This entry comes from a study of post-analysis software for immune sequencing data. Study-level results: Controls' normalized Chao1 diversity significantly exceeded that of multiple sclerosis patients. A few TRBV segments, TRBV5-6, TRBV5-1 and TRBV20-1 among them, were found more frequent in patients than controls. The F measure placed samples prepared in the same batch into strongly shared clusters.

Unique molecular identifiers were built into the TCR beta cDNA libraries. TCRdb re-called the PCR reads with MiXCR, one entry per CDR3 protein. Of 550,000 to 700,000 distinct CDR3 sequences in the sample, roughly 45% were seen once. This sequence was found in a girl aged 5-17 years with multiple sclerosis. Specimen: blood. The genes are TRBV24-1 and TRBJ2-7, with TRBD1 matching over 10 bases. In DNA form, the CDR3 reads TGTGCCACCAGGGGGACAGGGGATGACTACGAGCAGTACTTC. It yields the protein CATRGTGDDYEQYF.